Shown below are 25 T cell receptor beta chains from a single sample sequenced in a study of blood T cell repertoires in COVID-19 (TCRdb year 2020). Library preparation used the immunoSEQ multiplex PCR assay. The table comes from immuneACCESS by way of TCRdb, which keeps in-frame sequences with V and J called. Part of the clones is missing from these tables; in studies checked, under half for an unresolved V gene and the rest for unknown reasons. The sample data list about 230,000 clones, and about 85% of these were observed just once. The ten top clones hold over 0.95% of the sample. The sample was peripheral blood. The source of these receptors is a man aged 40-49 years with acute or convalescent COVID-19.

The chain recombines TRBV3-1 (or the pseudogene TRBV3-2) with TRBJ2-5; D remains unclear. With 0 bases removed from V and 6 bases from J, the gap between germline ends came to 8 bases. Germline assignment: CDR1 LGHDT and CDR2 YNNKEL (reference sequence). The CDR3 is 13 residues long. The CDR3: CASSQDASKTQYF. DNA of the CDR3: TGTGCCAGCAGCCAAGACGCCAGTAAGACCCAGTACTTC.

This chain links TRBV11-3 with TRBJ2-3; 10 bases map to TRBD2. The CDR3 has 15 residues. Germline-derived CDR1 and CDR2 are SGHNT and YENEEA. V was clipped by 4 bases and J by 13 bases; unmatched bases: 14. CDR3 loop: CASSSERASGGRKYF. The CDR3 coding sequence is TGTGCCAGCAGCTCAGAAAGGGCTAGCGGGGGCCGAAAGTATTTT.

This chain joins TRBV4-2 and TRBJ1-4; D is uncertain. CDR1 and CDR2 (germline): LGHNA, YNFKEQ. Between the trimmed V and J ends, which lost 0 bases and 8 bases, there was a span of 13 bases. This CDR3 has 15 residues. The CDR3 DNA sequence: TGTGCCAGCAGCCAAGAAAGCGGGTCGGGAGAAAAACTGTTTTTT. It yields the protein CASSQESGSGEKLFF.

The chain is built from TRBV2 and TRBJ2-7; 9 bases are shared with TRBD1. The CDR3 runs 15 residues. The V gene end was trimmed by 3 bases and the J gene end by 3 bases; junction bases not matched to a gene: 6. Germline V CDR1 and CDR2: SNHLY, FYNNEI. For the CDR3, the DNA is TGTGCCAGCAGTGATAGGGACAGGGCCATCTACGAGCAGTACTTC. It translates to CASSDRDRAIYEQYF.

This clone turned up a few times. V is TRBV5-1 and J is TRBJ2-5, with TRBD1 identical over 10 bases. Trimming at V came to 4 bases and at J to 4 bases, leaving 13 bases not matched to a gene. This CDR3 contains 17 residues. Germline V gives CDR1 SGHRS, CDR2 YFSETQ. CDR3: CASSHRQGAVERETQYF. In nucleotides, the CDR3 is TGCGCCAGCAGCCACCGACAGGGGGCCGTTGAGAGAGAGACCCAGTACTTC.

The V call is TRBV7-9, the J call TRBJ1-3; D is ambiguous. Germline V gene data show CDR1 as SEHNR and CDR2 as FQNEAQ (reference sequence). The CDR3 totals 17 residues. V lost 0 bases, J lost 0 bases, and 12 bases lay in between. The CDR3 reads CASSLAVSGNSGNTIYF. The CDR3 DNA is TGTGCCAGCAGCTTAGCAGTGTCAGGCAACTCTGGAAACACCATATATTTT.

This chain joins TRBV7-9 and TRBJ1-1; D remains unclear. Trimming removed 5 bases at V and 0 bases at J, with 10 bases between. The CDR3 spans 14 residues. Germline CDR1 and CDR2: SEHNR and FQNEAQ (reference sequence). CDR3 in amino acids: CASSLITVNTEAFF. The CDR3 DNA reads TGTGCCAGCAGCCTAATTACAGTGAACACTGAAGCTTTCTTT.

Worth noting for this clone: Other nucleotide sequences in the sample specify the same CDR3. The chain combines TRBV6-5 with TRBJ1-2, with TRBD1 matching 8 bases. Looked up from germline, CDR1 is MNHEY and CDR2 is SVGAGI. The CDR3 extends over 13 amino acids. The J segment lost 3 bases and the V segment lost 5 bases, leaving 2 bases of the junction unmatched. For the CDR3, the DNA is TGTGCCAGCAGTCCGACAGGGGACTATGGCTACACCTTC. Its protein product is CASSPTGDYGYTF.

This chain joins TRBV6-1 and TRBJ2-1; D is perhaps TRBD2 (6 bases). CDR1 is MNHNS, CDR2 SASEGT, per germline. Trimming stripped 3 bases from V and 4 bases from J, with 10 bases between. CDR3 size: 14 residues. CDR3 in DNA: TGTGCCAGCAGTGAGACCGGGACTTACAATGAGCAGTTCTTC. It yields the protein CASSETGTYNEQFF.

This clone showed up just a few times. J is TRBJ2-1 and V is TRBV7-3; 13 positions match TRBD2. The length of the CDR3 is 15 residues. CDR1 is SGHTA, CDR2 FQGTGA, per germline. V was clipped by 5 bases and J by 9 bases; unmatched bases: 7. CDR3 in amino acids: CASSPTSGGRVEQFF. Written as DNA, the CDR3 is TGTGCCAGCAGCCCGACTAGCGGGGGGCGTGTTGAGCAGTTCTTC.

J is TRBJ1-1 and V is TRBV7-2; D remains unclear. CDR3 size: 14 residues. Germline-derived CDR1 and CDR2 are SGHTA and FQGNSA. V was clipped by 0 bases and J by 2 bases, with 7 bases between them. CDR3 bases: TGTGCCAGCAGCTTAGCTCCCGGTAACACTGAAGCTTTCTTT. The encoded protein is CASSLAPGNTEAFF.

V is TRBV18 and J is TRBJ2-1; possibly TRBD1 for D (5 bases). Looked up from germline, CDR1 is KGHSH and CDR2 is LQKENI. V was trimmed by 5 bases and J by 7 bases, leaving 18 bases between them. CDR3 length: 15 amino acids. The CDR3 is CASSAAPGRVNEQFF. In DNA form, the CDR3 reads TGTGCCAGCTCAGCGGCACCGGGCAGGGTAAATGAGCAGTTCTTC.

The chain is built from TRBV9 and TRBJ1-6; maybe TRBD1 (6 bases). Trimming pared 2 bases from V and 10 bases from J, leaving 13 bases between. Germline CDR1 is SGDLS and CDR2 is YYNGEE. This CDR3 spans 14 amino acids. CDR3 protein: CASSVTDRSSPLHF. As DNA, the CDR3 is TGTGCCAGCAGCGTGACTGACAGGTCCTCACCCCTCCACTTT.

This clone appeared once. The chain has TRBV14 and TRBJ2-7; TRBD1 matches at 9 bases. V trimming: 1 base; J trimming: 4 bases; junction bases outside the gene matches: 5. CDR1 and CDR2 from the germline V gene are SGHDN and FVKESK. CDR3 size: 15 residues. The CDR3 nucleotides read TGTGCCAGCAGCCAAGTTCGGACAGGGGAGTACGAGCAGTACTTC. Its protein product is CASSQVRTGEYEQYF.

The gene calls are TRBV5-1 and TRBJ1-2; the D gene is possibly TRBD1 (6 bases). Trimming removed 0 bases from V and 5 bases from J, with 14 bases in between. This CDR3 region has 15 residues. Germline V gives CDR1 SGHRS, CDR2 YFSETQ. Here the CDR3 DNA reads TGCGCCAGCAGCTTGGAGCAGGGGCCCCTATATGGCTACACCTTC. Protein product: CASSLEQGPLYGYTF.

This chain uses TRBV2 with TRBJ1-3; 7 nucleotides match TRBD1. J gave up 0 bases and V 6 bases, and 2 bases lay outside the gene matches. Germline V gene sequence: CDR1 SNHLY, CDR2 FYNNEI. The CDR3 consists of 14 residues. This CDR3 reads CASSGTASGNTIYF. DNA of the CDR3: TGTGCCAGCAGCGGGACAGCCTCTGGAAACACCATATATTTT.

The chain recombines TRBV9 with TRBJ1-6, with TRBD1 matching 7 bases. This CDR3 is built from 17 residues. Per the germline V gene, CDR1 is SGDLS and CDR2 is YYNGEE. Trimming took 0 bases from V and 6 from J; bases not matched to a gene: 9. The DNA for the CDR3 is TGTGCCAGCAGCGTAGGGGGGGTACAGGGGATTAATTCACCCCTCCACTTT. The encoded protein is CASSVGGVQGINSPLHF.

The chain joins TRBV5-1 to TRBJ2-2, with TRBD2 matching over 9 bases. The CDR3 extends over 15 amino acids. The germline gives CDR1 SGHRS, CDR2 YFSETQ. J lost 6 bases, V lost 6 bases, and 9 bases had no gene match. The CDR3 DNA sequence: TGCGCCAGCACTGCCTTCGCGGGGGGGCCCGGGGAGCTGTTTTTT. Translated: CASTAFAGGPGELFF.

This sequence joins TRBV30 and TRBJ1-1; D is perhaps TRBD1 (6 bases). CDR3 size: 13 residues. The germline CDR1 and CDR2 sequences are GTSNPN and SVGIG (reference sequence). The V and J ends lost 3 bases and 5 bases respectively, with 13 bases between them. The CDR3 protein is CAWRVQGKTEAFF. CDR3 bases: TGTGCCTGGAGGGTACAGGGTAAAACTGAAGCTTTCTTT.

The chain is built from TRBV28 and TRBJ1-5; TRBD1 aligns across 8 bases. V dropped 2 bases and J dropped 7; count of bases not matched to a gene: 10. Germline V CDR1 and CDR2: MDHEN, SYDVKM. The length of the CDR3 is 16 residues. The CDR3 is CASSLPTRGLHQPQHF. DNA for the CDR3: TGTGCCAGCAGTTTACCCACCAGGGGGCTTCACCAGCCCCAGCATTTT.

The table lists this clone with a count of one. The CDR3, as DNA: TGTGCCAGCAGCCCATACGGGACAGGTTTCCCAGATACGCAGTATTTT. Translating it yields CASSPYGTGFPDTQYF. This chain uses TRBV7-2 with TRBJ2-3; 8 bases match TRBD1. This CDR3 spans 16 amino acids. With V trimmed by 5 bases and J by 4 bases, 11 bases remained unmatched. The V gene's germline CDR1 is SGHTA and CDR2 FQGNSA.

The chain combines TRBV2 with TRBJ1-4; D gene ambiguous. This CDR3 spans 14 amino acids. CDR1 and CDR2 from the germline V gene are SNHLY and FYNNEI. Trimming pared 7 bases from V and 7 bases from J, leaving 16 bases between. CDR3 nucleotide sequence: TGTGCCAGCACTGAGCGGGGTATTGTTGAAAAACTGTTTTTT. Amino acid sequence: CASTERGIVEKLFF.

The CDR3 reads CASSSPPGLYTEAFF. DNA of the CDR3: TGTGCCAGCAGCTCGCCTCCGGGACTGTACACTGAAGCTTTCTTT. The J gene is TRBJ1-1, the V gene TRBV11-2; D possibly corresponds to TRBD1 (5 bases). Germline V CDR1 and CDR2: SGHAT, FQNNGV. V gave up 4 bases and J gave up 3 bases, with 15 bases separating them. CDR3 size: 15 residues. The complete variable domain, with remaining parts taken from reference TRBV11-2 and TRBJ1-1, reads EAGVAQSPRYKIIEKRQSVAFWCNPISGHATLYWYQQILGQGPKLLIQFQNNGVVDDSQLPKDRFSAERLKGVDSTLKIQPAKLEDSAVYLCASSSPPGLYTEAFFGQGTRLTVV.

The rearrangement joins TRBV6-1 to TRBJ1-2; 9 positions match TRBD1. The junction had 8 bases not matched to a gene; V was cut back by 7 bases and J by 5 bases. The CDR3 is 14 amino acids. From germline, CDR1 is MNHNS and CDR2 SASEGT. Here the CDR3 DNA reads TGTGCCAGCACCTATGCCGGGACAGGGTATGGCTACACCTTC. This translates into CASTYAGTGYGYTF.

The J gene is TRBJ1-1, the V gene TRBV18; 11 nucleotides align to TRBD1. Germline CDR1 is KGHSH and CDR2 is LQKENI. V was clipped by 5 bases and J by 2 bases; unmatched bases: 7. The CDR3 totals 16 residues. CDR3 sequence: CASSWTGGAGNTEAFF. For the CDR3, the DNA is TGTGCCAGCTCATGGACAGGGGGCGCAGGAAACACTGAAGCTTTCTTT.